This entry lists 16 T cell receptor beta chains sequenced from one sample in a study of blood T cell repertoires in COVID-19. TCRdb's copy holds only in-frame clones and misses some; the assay was immunoSEQ multiplex PCR. The sample records 150,000 to 200,000 clones, approximately 80% being singletons. The source material was PBMCs or T cells enriched from blood (not recorded which). The receptor set was obtained from a middle-aged man who had recovered from COVID-19.

On this clone itself: Other nucleotide sequences in the sample specify the same CDR3. The chain employs TRBV6-5 and TRBJ1-2; TRBD1 might be the D (6 bases). Germline values: CDR1 MNHEY, CDR2 SVGAGI. The CDR3 has 13 residues. Deletions cut 2 bases from V and 4 bases from J, with 8 bases between. The CDR3 DNA sequence: TGTGCCAGCAGTTACGGGGGCGCCTATGGCTACACCTTC. This encodes CASSYGGAYGYTF.

V is TRBV18 and J is TRBJ2-1, with 9 bases matching TRBD2. The CDR3 sequence is 16 residues long. V dropped 0 bases and J dropped 6; count of bases not matched to a gene: 6. Germline CDR1 KGHSH, CDR2 LQKENI. In nucleotides, the CDR3 is TGTGCCAGCTCACCACCACTGCGGGGGGGCTCCAATGAGCAGTTCTTC. This encodes CASSPPLRGGSNEQFF. Full variable domain (missing parts from reference TRBV18 and TRBJ2-1): NAGVMQNPRHLVRRRGQEARLRCSPMKGHSHVYWYRQLPEEGLKFMVYLQKENIIDESGMPKERFSAEFPKEGPSILRIQQVVRGDSAAYFCASSPPLRGGSNEQFFGPGTRLTVL.

The chain uses TRBV5-1 and TRBJ2-2; 7 bases match TRBD2. The J segment lost 1 base and the V segment lost 1 base, leaving 10 bases of the junction unmatched. Germline CDR1 SGHRS, CDR2 YFSETQ. The CDR3 is 18 amino acids. The CDR3 nucleotides read TGCGCCAGCAGCTTGTGGACTAGGAGAGACAAGAACACCGGGGAGCTGTTTTTT. Its protein product is CASSLWTRRDKNTGELFF.

The CDR3: CASSLGNRPFQETQYF. In nucleotides, the CDR3 is TGTGCCAGCAGCTTAGGTAACAGACCATTTCAAGAGACCCAGTACTTC. The chain joins TRBV7-8 to TRBJ2-5; no firm D call. Germline-derived CDR1 and CDR2 are SGHVS and FQNEAQ. The CDR3 totals 16 residues. Trimming shortened V by 1 base and J by 2 bases, and 14 bases separated the two germline ends.

The V call is TRBV13, the J call TRBJ2-7, with a weak D call TRBD2 (6 bases). Looked up from germline, CDR1 is PRHDT and CDR2 is FYEKMQ (reference sequence). V shed 5 bases and J shed 6 bases, with 14 bases lying between them. The CDR3 is 13 amino acids. In DNA form, the CDR3 reads TGTGCCAGCAGCACCCACTCCGGGAGCGAGCAGTACTTC. Translated: CASSTHSGSEQYF.

V is TRBV15 and J is TRBJ1-4; D might be TRBD1 (5 bases). Trimming removed 3 bases from V and 8 bases from J, with 13 bases in between. Germline values: CDR1 LNHNV, CDR2 YYDKDF (reference sequence). This CDR3 region has 14 residues. In DNA, the CDR3 is TGTGCCACCAGCAGGGGACTAGGGGAAGAAAAACTGTTTTTT. It encodes CATSRGLGEEKLFF.

The gene calls are TRBV14 and TRBJ1-1; unclear D gene. The V gene's germline CDR1 is SGHDN and CDR2 FVKESK. CDR3 length: 13 amino acids. The ends were cut back, 2 bases at V and 1 base at J, with 5 bases in the middle. CDR3 amino acids: CASSQNRNTEAFF. The CDR3 nucleotides are TGTGCCAGCAGCCAAAACAGGAACACTGAAGCTTTCTTT.

The rearrangement uses TRBV5-1 and TRBJ1-1; perhaps TRBD1 as D (5 bases). Germline loops: CDR1 SGHRS, CDR2 YFSETQ. This CDR3 comprises 17 residues. Trimming took 0 bases from V and 1 from J, leaving 16 bases between them. The CDR3 protein is CASSLAGPQGSNTEAFF. The CDR3 DNA follows: TGCGCCAGCAGCTTGGCGGGCCCTCAGGGATCGAACACTGAAGCTTTCTTT.

The V gene is TRBV14, the J gene TRBJ2-7, with D maybe TRBD2 (5 bases). The CDR3 sequence is 14 residues long. Germline values: CDR1 SGHDN, CDR2 FVKESK. Trimming removed 5 bases at V and 6 bases at J, with 17 bases between. The CDR3 bases are TGTGCCAGCAGCATAAGAGGGTCAATAGGCGAGCAGTACTTC. Translating gives CASSIRGSIGEQYF. Variable domain in full (rest from reference TRBV14 and TRBJ2-7): EAGVTQFPSHSVIEKGQTVTLRCDPISGHDNLYWYRRVMGKEIKFLLHFVKESKQDESGMPNNRFLAERTGGTYSTLKVQPAELEDSGVYFCASSIRGSIGEQYFGPGTRLTVT.

The gene calls are TRBV5-1 and TRBJ1-6, with D possibly matching TRBD1 (5 bases). Germline loops: CDR1 SGHRS, CDR2 YFSETQ. The CDR3 covers 16 residues. Trimming removed 0 bases at V and 6 bases at J, with 13 bases between. This chain's CDR3 is CASSLDPQGPNSPLHF. The CDR3 nucleotides read TGCGCCAGCAGCTTGGATCCCCAGGGCCCTAATTCACCCCTCCACTTT.

The rearrangement links TRBV9 to TRBJ2-3, with 10 bases lining up with TRBD2. This CDR3 has 17 residues. Germline V lookup: CDR1 SGDLS, CDR2 YYNGEE. The V segment lost 2 bases and the J segment 4 bases; nucleotides outside the gene matches: 10. The CDR3 here is CASSVRTAGGPADTQYF. CDR3 in DNA: TGTGCCAGCAGCGTCCGGACAGCGGGGGGGCCGGCAGATACGCAGTATTTT.

This clone was seen a handful of times. The chain employs TRBV7-2 and TRBJ2-1; 10 positions agree with TRBD1. Per germline, CDR1 SGHTA and CDR2 FQGNSA. This CDR3 region has 15 residues. The V segment lost 5 bases and the J segment 5 bases; nucleotides outside the gene matches: 6. This chain's CDR3 is CASSPRTGGNNEQFF. The CDR3 bases are TGTGCCAGCAGCCCGCGGACAGGGGGTAACAATGAGCAGTTCTTC.

V and J are TRBV7-2 and TRBJ2-4; 7 nucleotides line up with TRBD2. With 6 bases clipped from V and 1 base from J, the junction kept 9 bases outside the gene matches. The CDR3 has 16 residues. CDR1 SGHTA and CDR2 FQGNSA come from the germline V gene. CDR3 in DNA: TGTGCCAGCAGGACGCAATTCGGGGGGGCCAAAAACATTCAGTACTTC. This encodes CASRTQFGGAKNIQYF.

The V and J genes are TRBV14 and TRBJ1-4; D gene uncertain. Looked up from germline, CDR1 is SGHDN and CDR2 is FVKESK. The CDR3 covers 16 residues. Trimming removed 3 bases from V and 2 bases from J, with 13 bases in between. CDR3 sequence reads: CASSQGRRTTNEKLFF. For the CDR3, the DNA is TGTGCCAGCAGCCAGGGAAGGAGGACGACTAATGAAAAACTGTTTTTT.

The gene calls are TRBV19 and TRBJ1-2, with TRBD1 matching over 8 bases. CDR1 is LNHDA and CDR2 is SQIVND in the germline V gene (reference sequence). The V segment lost 4 bases and the J segment 4 bases; nucleotides outside the gene matches: 14. The CDR3 sequence is 17 residues long. As DNA, the CDR3 is TGTGCCAGTAGTAATCAGGACTTCAGGGGGCCGAGCTATGGCTACACCTTC. Translated, it gives CASSNQDFRGPSYGYTF.

The chain has TRBV5-1 and TRBJ2-1; 7 bases fit TRBD1. In germline, CDR1 is SGHRS, CDR2 YFSETQ. J was trimmed by 6 bases and V by 0 bases; bases with no gene match: 3. There are 14 residues in the CDR3. The CDR3 region is CASSLADRVNEQFF. DNA for the CDR3: TGCGCCAGCAGCTTGGCTGACAGGGTCAATGAGCAGTTCTTC.